This T cell receptor beta chain was found in a study of blood T cell repertoires in COVID-19. Generated by immunoSEQ multiplex PCR, the TCRdb table keeps only in-frame clones and is missing some. The sample has some 220,000 clones, 84% seen once. The CDR3 sequence is 15 residues long. CDR1 is SGDLS and CDR2 is YYNGEE in the germline V gene. The V gene lost 1 base and the J gene lost 6 bases, with 13 bases spanning the gap. Source material: peripheral blood. The chain has TRBV9 and TRBJ2-2; D possibly corresponds to TRBD1 (6 bases). The source is a woman of 80 years or more with active or convalescent COVID-19. The DNA of the CDR3 is TGTGCCAGCAGCGTAAGGGCAGGGGATCCCGGGGAGCTGTTTTTT. Translating gives CASSVRAGDPGELFF.